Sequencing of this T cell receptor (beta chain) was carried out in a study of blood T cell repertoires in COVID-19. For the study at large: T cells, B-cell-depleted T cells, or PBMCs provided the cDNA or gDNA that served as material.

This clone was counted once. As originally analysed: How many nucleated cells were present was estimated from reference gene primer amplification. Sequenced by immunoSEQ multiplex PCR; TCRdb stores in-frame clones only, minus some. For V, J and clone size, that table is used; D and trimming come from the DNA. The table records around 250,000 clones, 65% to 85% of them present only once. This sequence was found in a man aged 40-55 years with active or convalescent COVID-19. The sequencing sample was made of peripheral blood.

CDR3 coding DNA: TGTGCCAGCAGACAAACAGGGCTCTCTGGAAACACCATATATTTT. Amino acid sequence: CASRQTGLSGNTIYF. The V and J genes are TRBV6-1 and TRBJ1-3; weak D call: TRBD1 (6 bases). The CDR3 consists of 15 residues. CDR1 is MNHNS, CDR2 SASEGT, per germline. Trimming removed 6 bases at V and 0 bases at J, with 12 bases between.